This passage covers 30 T cell receptor beta chains from one sample sequenced in a study of long-term antiretroviral therapy in people with HIV. The immunoSEQ assay was v3.0, run at survey level. Assay used: immunoSEQ multiplex PCR; TCRdb lists only in-frame clones, some missing. The sample has about 28,000 clones; about 89% are singletons. Sequencing was performed on unsorted PBMCs, taken 3.1 years after starting antiretroviral therapy. The receptor set was obtained from a man between 18 and 29 years old with HIV.

The chain has TRBV30 and TRBJ1-1; the D is unclear. Germline CDR1 and CDR2: GTSNPN and SVGIG (reference sequence). V was trimmed by 4 bases and J by 2 bases, leaving 11 bases between them. The CDR3 covers 13 residues. CDR3 protein: CAWTTGYNTEAFF. Here the CDR3 DNA reads TGTGCCTGGACGACTGGCTACAACACTGAAGCTTTCTTT.

CDR3 sequence reads: CASSERGPEVAVYNEQFF. CDR3 in DNA: TGTGCCAGCAGTGAACGGGGGCCCGAGGTAGCGGTCTACAATGAGCAGTTCTTC. The chain is built from TRBV6-1 and TRBJ2-1, with D perhaps given as TRBD1 or TRBD2 (6 bases each). CDR3 length: 18 residues. V shed 2 bases and J shed 3 bases, with 20 bases lying between them. The germline V gene encodes CDR1 MNHNS and CDR2 SASEGT.

The chain links TRBV19 to TRBJ1-3; TRBD1 matches at 7 bases. J lost 3 bases, V lost 7 bases, and 6 bases had no gene match. From germline, CDR1 is LNHDA and CDR2 SQIVND (reference sequence). This CDR3 is 14 amino acids long. CDR3 sequence reads: CASTDNRGGNTIYF. The CDR3 bases are TGTGCCAGTACTGATAACAGGGGTGGAAACACCATATATTTT.

The chain couples TRBV5-4 to TRBJ1-2; D remains ambiguous. Germline V lookup: CDR1 SGHNT, CDR2 YYREEE (reference sequence). V was trimmed by 0 bases and J by 8 bases, leaving 17 bases between them. CDR3 size: 15 residues. The CDR3 here is CASSLGPAAADGYTF. CDR3 sequence (DNA): TGTGCCAGCAGCTTGGGCCCGGCGGCGGCCGACGGCTACACCTTC.

The V and J genes are TRBV7-2 and TRBJ2-3, with TRBD2 identical over 12 bases. J lost 8 bases, V lost 6 bases, and 12 bases had no gene match. CDR1 is SGHTA, CDR2 FQGNSA, per germline. The CDR3 has 16 residues. The CDR3, as DNA: TGTGCCAGCAGACCGACTAGCGGGAGCTTCCGGCCTACGCAGTATTTT. As protein: CASRPTSGSFRPTQYF.

The V gene is TRBV7-8, the J gene TRBJ2-2; TRBD1 aligns across 8 bases. Unmatched junction bases numbered 3, after V lost 4 bases and J lost 2 bases. The CDR3 length is 15 residues. Looked up from germline, CDR1 is SGHVS and CDR2 is FQNEAQ. The CDR3 loop is CASSSGQGNTGELFF. DNA of the CDR3: TGTGCCAGCAGCTCCGGACAGGGTAACACCGGGGAGCTGTTTTTT. Combining the CDR3 with reference TRBV7-8 and TRBJ2-2 gives the whole variable domain GAGVSQSPRYKVAKRGQDVALRCDPISGHVSLFWYQQALGQGPEFLTYFQNEAQLDKSGLPSDRFFAERPEGSVSTLKIQRTQQEDSAVYLCASSSGQGNTGELFFGEGSRLTVL.

This clone was counted a single time. J is TRBJ2-5 and V is TRBV2; unclear D gene. V gave up 10 bases and J gave up 5 bases, with 17 bases separating them. Looked up from germline, CDR1 is SNHLY and CDR2 is FYNNEI. The CDR3 sequence is 13 residues long. CDR3 residues: CATSGPQGETQYF. The CDR3, as DNA: TGTGCCACCTCCGGCCCCCAAGGGGAGACCCAGTACTTC.

This chain joins TRBV7-2 and TRBJ2-2; tentatively, D is TRBD1 (5 bases). Germline CDR1 is SGHTA and CDR2 is FQGNSA. This CDR3 comprises 15 residues. Trimming removed 2 bases from V and 1 base from J, with 8 bases in between. CDR3 protein: CASSLTTENTGELFF. As DNA, the CDR3 is TGTGCCAGCAGCTTAACGACAGAGAACACCGGGGAGCTGTTTTTT.

The CDR3 DNA is TGTGCCAGCAGCCCGAACCTAGCGGGAGGATTTGCCTACGAGCAGTACTTC. Translated: CASSPNLAGGFAYEQYF. The V call is TRBV11-2, the J call TRBJ2-7; 11 bases are a match to TRBD2. Trimming took 5 bases from V and 2 from J; bases not matched to a gene: 11. CDR3 size: 17 residues. The germline V gene encodes CDR1 SGHAT and CDR2 FQNNGV.

The chain links TRBV7-9 to TRBJ2-1; 9 bases map to TRBD2. The J segment lost 5 bases and the V segment lost 3 bases, leaving 8 bases of the junction unmatched. This CDR3 spans 16 amino acids. Germline loops: CDR1 SEHNR, CDR2 FQNEAQ (reference sequence). This CDR3 reads CASSLSASGKHNEQFF. CDR3 coding DNA: TGTGCCAGCAGCTTGAGCGCTAGCGGGAAACACAATGAGCAGTTCTTC. The full variable domain, rest sourced from reference TRBV7-9 and TRBJ2-1, is DTGVSQNPRHKITKRGQNVTFRCDPISEHNRLYWYRQTLGQGPEFLTYFQNEAQLEKSRLLSDRFSAERPKGSFSTLEIQRTEQGDSAMYLCASSLSASGKHNEQFFGPGTRLTVL.

The rearrangement uses TRBV6-6 and TRBJ2-3; no clear D. The V gene's germline CDR1 is MNHNY and CDR2 SVGAGI (reference sequence). CDR3 size: 16 residues. V was clipped by 2 bases and J by 6 bases, with 18 bases between them. CDR3 loop: CASSYRTLSGGDTQYF. CDR3 bases: TGTGCCAGCAGTTACCGAACTTTGTCGGGTGGCGATACGCAGTATTTT.

This clone was recorded once. The DNA of the CDR3 is TGTGCCAGCAGTTACGGCGCGGCCTACGAGCAGTACTTC. Translating gives CASSYGAAYEQYF. V usage is TRBV6-5 and J usage is TRBJ2-7; D gene uncertain. Trimming cost V 2 bases and J 2 bases, with 7 bases left between them. Germline loops: CDR1 MNHEY, CDR2 SVGAGI. The CDR3 spans 13 residues.

V gene TRBV29-1 combines with J gene TRBJ2-7, with 7 bases lining up with TRBD2. CDR1 is SQVTM, CDR2 ANQGSEA, per germline. V lost 7 bases and J lost 2; bases outside the gene matches: 8. The CDR3 contains 13 residues. Written as DNA, the CDR3 is TGCAGCGCTGAGGGAGGGACCCCCTACGAGCAGTACTTC. Translating it yields CSAEGGTPYEQYF.

CDR3 amino acids: CASSFRTPGGVAKNIQYF. The CDR3, as DNA: TGTGCCAGCAGTTTTAGGACGCCAGGAGGGGTAGCCAAAAACATTCAGTACTTC. V and J are TRBV27 and TRBJ2-4; D is possibly TRBD2 (6 bases). The ends were cut back, 3 bases at V and 0 bases at J, with 18 bases in the middle. This CDR3 is built from 18 residues. From germline, CDR1 is MNHEY and CDR2 SMNVEV (reference sequence).

The rearrangement joins TRBV5-6 to TRBJ2-3; 7 nucleotides line up with TRBD1. In germline, CDR1 is SGHDT, CDR2 YYEEEE. This CDR3 has 16 amino acids. With V trimmed by 3 bases and J by 5 bases, 12 bases remained unmatched. The CDR3 nucleotides read TGTGCCAGCAGCTCACAGTTCGGGACAGCTCTAGATACGCAGTATTTT. It is translated as CASSSQFGTALDTQYF.

This clone was observed a single time. The CDR3 DNA follows: TGTGCCAGCATCCGGACACTAGCGGGGTTTTTTTCAGATACGCAGTATTTT. Amino acid sequence: CASIRTLAGFFSDTQYF. This chain connects TRBV5-6 to TRBJ2-3, with TRBD2 matching 10 bases. J lost 4 bases, V lost 6 bases, and 14 bases had no gene match. The CDR3 extends over 17 amino acids. CDR1 SGHDT and CDR2 YYEEEE come from the germline V gene.

The chain is built from TRBV15 and TRBJ1-4; D unclear. CDR1 and CDR2 from the germline V gene are LNHNV and YYDKDF (reference sequence). The CDR3 runs 15 residues. V dropped 0 bases and J dropped 8 bases, with 13 bases sitting between them. DNA of the CDR3: TGTGCCACCAGCAGAGACCGCGACGGTAGGGAAAAACTGTTTTTT. This sequence encodes CATSRDRDGREKLFF. Filled out from reference TRBV15 and TRBJ1-4, the complete variable domain reads DAMVIQNPRYQVTQFGKPVTLSCSQTLNHNVMYWYQQKSSQAPKLLFHYYDKDFNNEADTPDNFQSRRPNTSFCFLDIRSPGLGDTAMYLCATSRDRDGREKLFFGSGTQLSVL.

The V gene is TRBV6-5, the J gene TRBJ1-1; D is unresolved. The V gene's germline CDR1 is MNHEY and CDR2 SVGAGI. V was trimmed by 6 bases and J by 8 bases, leaving 16 bases between them. The CDR3 covers 13 residues. CDR3 DNA sequence: TGTGCCAGCAGCCGCGTTCAGCAGCCCGAAGCTTTCTTT. Amino acids: CASSRVQQPEAFF.

The genes are TRBV19 and TRBJ1-3; D is perhaps TRBD1 (5 bases). The CDR3 runs 16 residues. The V gene lost 6 bases and the J gene lost 1 base, with 16 bases spanning the gap. CDR1 and CDR2 (germline): LNHDA, SQIVND (reference sequence). CDR3 DNA: TGTGCCAGTAGCCCATGGCAGGGCACATCTGGAAACACCATATATTTT. This sequence encodes CASSPWQGTSGNTIYF.

The chain couples TRBV19 to TRBJ1-5, with 8 bases aligning to TRBD1. The junction had 14 bases not matched to a gene; V was cut back by 4 bases and J by 6 bases. CDR1 LNHDA and CDR2 SQIVND come from the germline V gene (reference sequence). CDR3 length equals 17 residues. The CDR3: CASSTLVDRAEGQPQHF. DNA for the CDR3: TGTGCCAGTAGTACTTTGGTGGACAGGGCGGAGGGTCAGCCCCAGCATTTT. The complete variable domain, with remaining parts taken from reference TRBV19 and TRBJ1-5, reads DGGITQSPKYLFRKEGQNVTLSCEQNLNHDAMYWYRQDPGQGLRLIYYSQIVNDFQKGDIAEGYSVSREKKESFPLTVTSAQKNPTAFYLCASSTLVDRAEGQPQHFGDGTRLSIL.

The chain carries TRBV6-1 and TRBJ2-1; no firm D call. The germline V gene has CDR1 MNHNS and CDR2 SASEGT. This CDR3 region has 15 residues. V lost 1 base, J lost 7 bases, and 14 bases lay in between. CDR3 protein: CASSEGSGFGNEQFF. CDR3 nucleotide sequence: TGTGCCAGCAGTGAAGGGTCGGGTTTCGGGAATGAGCAGTTCTTC.

CDR3 loop: CASRAATNEKLFF. CDR3 nucleotide sequence: TGTGCCAGCAGAGCAGCAACTAATGAAAAACTGTTTTTT. The chain combines TRBV6-5 with TRBJ1-4; D remains unclear. The germline gives CDR1 MNHEY, CDR2 SVGAGI. This CDR3 region has 13 residues. Trimming removed 6 bases from V and 0 bases from J, with 5 bases in between.

The chain combines TRBV15 with TRBJ1-1; D is possibly TRBD1 (5 bases). Germline CDR1 LNHNV, CDR2 YYDKDF (reference sequence). V shed 5 bases and J shed 7 bases, with 20 bases lying between them. This CDR3 comprises 15 residues. CDR3 bases: TGTGCCACCAGCCACATGAGGGAGGGGATCGGTGAAGCTTTCTTT. Its translation is CATSHMREGIGEAFF.

The V and J genes are TRBV5-8 and TRBJ2-1; D might be TRBD1 (7 bases). V shed 3 bases and J shed 7 bases, with 14 bases lying between them. The CDR3 spans 14 residues. From germline, CDR1 is SGHTS and CDR2 YDEGEE. CDR3: CASSSQGGRNEQFF. CDR3 nucleotide sequence: TGTGCCAGCAGCTCGCAGGGGGGACGGAATGAGCAGTTCTTC. Drawing the rest from reference TRBV5-8 and TRBJ2-1, the complete variable domain is EAGVTQSPTHLIKTRGQQATLRCSPISGHTSVYWYQQALGLGLQFLLWYDEGEERNRGNFPPRFSGRQFPNYSSELNVNALELEDSALYLCASSSQGGRNEQFFGPGTRLTVL.

The rearrangement links TRBV5-1 to TRBJ2-7; 7 bases are a match to TRBD1. This CDR3 spans 15 amino acids. J lost 2 bases, V lost 2 bases, and 7 bases had no gene match. In germline, CDR1 is SGHRS, CDR2 YFSETQ. The CDR3 DNA reads as TGCGCCAGCAGCTTTTTATCAGGGGGTGCCTACGAGCAGTACTTC. Protein sequence: CASSFLSGGAYEQYF.

V is TRBV7-6 and J is TRBJ2-3; 11 positions agree with TRBD2. From germline, CDR1 is SGHVS and CDR2 FNYEAQ. The CDR3 loop spans 19 amino acids. Losses at the gene ends were 5 bases for V and 2 bases for J; bases not matched to a gene: 15. CDR3 sequence reads: CASSPSSGRILGITDTQYF. CDR3 coding DNA: TGTGCCAGCAGCCCGTCTAGCGGGAGGATTCTTGGGATCACAGATACGCAGTATTTT. The full variable domain, with the rest looked up from reference TRBV7-6 and TRBJ2-3, is GAGVSQSPRYKVTKRGQDVALRCDPISGHVSLYWYRQALGQGPEFLTYFNYEAQQDKSGLPNDRFSAERPEGSISTLTIQRTEQRDSAMYRCASSPSSGRILGITDTQYFGPGTRLTVL.

This clone was picked up one time. The chain couples TRBV7-2 to TRBJ2-2; D call uncertain. Germline CDR1 and CDR2: SGHTA and FQGNSA. CDR3 size: 14 residues. V lost 3 bases, J lost 6 bases, and 11 bases lay in between. CDR3 sequence: CASSLGPLAGELFF. For the CDR3, the DNA is TGTGCCAGCAGCTTGGGTCCGCTGGCCGGGGAGCTGTTTTTT.

The CDR3 loop is CASSLSLDGSYGYTF. The CDR3 DNA reads TGTGCCAGCAGTTTATCCCTAGATGGATCCTATGGCTACACCTTC. The rearrangement joins TRBV27 to TRBJ1-2; D uncertain. V was shortened by 0 bases and J by 4 bases, with 12 bases between the two germline ends. CDR3 length: 15 amino acids. Germline assignment: CDR1 MNHEY and CDR2 SMNVEV (reference sequence).

The V and J genes are TRBV9 and TRBJ2-1, with D unclear. The V gene lost 2 bases and the J gene lost 7 bases, with 10 bases spanning the gap. The CDR3 sequence is 13 residues long. Germline V gene sequence: CDR1 SGDLS, CDR2 YYNGEE. The CDR3 DNA reads as TGTGCCAGCAGCGTCACAACTCGTAATGAGCAGTTCTTC. Translating gives CASSVTTRNEQFF.

The chain couples TRBV27 to TRBJ2-2, with TRBD2 matching over 12 bases. The CDR3 sequence is 18 residues long. V shed 5 bases and J 1 base; nucleotides not matched to a gene: 8. Germline loops: CDR1 MNHEY, CDR2 SMNVEV (reference sequence). Here the CDR3 reads CASSPLAGGPGNTGELFF. The CDR3 DNA reads TGTGCCAGCAGTCCGCTAGCGGGAGGGCCAGGGAACACCGGGGAGCTGTTTTTT.